The 25 T cell receptor beta chains given below trace back to one sample, sequenced in a study of T cells expressing NK-cell markers. TCRdb re-called the 5' RACE reads and gives one entry per CDR3 protein, without DNA. This repertoire includes hundreds of thousands of distinct CDR3 sequences. Specimen: blood T cells: a sorted CD56 or NKG2C T cell subset, CD4+ or CD8+ T cells, or bulk PBMC T cells (not recorded which). The receptors come from a woman between 18 and 75 years old in good health.

V usage is TRBV4-1 and J usage is TRBJ2-2. The CDR3 is 16 residues long. In germline, CDR1 is MGHRA, CDR2 YSYEKL. The CDR3: CASSQDASRNTGELFF.

The gene calls are TRBV6-1 and TRBJ1-1. Germline CDR1 is MNHNS and CDR2 is SASEGT. The CDR3 covers 13 residues. CDR3 amino acids: CASSENINTEAFF.

The chain uses TRBV12-3 or TRBV12-4 and TRBJ1-5; the D gene TCRdb calls, TRBD1, cannot be checked with no DNA. The CDR3 consists of 15 residues. CDR3 protein: CASSFRDGYNQPQHF.

The rearrangement uses TRBV18 and TRBJ2-1; the TCRdb D gene call, TRBD1, has no DNA to confirm it. The CDR3 is 14 residues long. Germline CDR1 reads KGHSH; CDR2 reads LQKENI. The CDR3 loop reads CASSPGQGDNEQFF.

The chain couples TRBV18 to TRBJ2-1; there is no DNA to check the TCRdb D call of TRBD2. The CDR3 contains 15 residues. Germline V gene lookup returns CDR1 KGHSH and CDR2 LQKENI. The CDR3 region is CASSPWVAEYNEQFF.

The rearrangement uses TRBV10-3 and TRBJ1-1. Germline CDR1 ENHRY, CDR2 SYGVKD. CDR3 length equals 13 residues. This CDR3 is CAISTSKGTEAFF.

The chain is built from TRBV7-2 and TRBJ2-5; TCRdb designates TRBD1, a call that cannot be tested without DNA. CDR3 size: 15 residues. Germline CDR1 is SGHTA and CDR2 is FQGNSA. This CDR3 reads CASTLDRGGPKTQYF.

This rearrangement joins TRBV12-3 or TRBV12-4 to TRBJ2-2; with no DNA, the TCRdb D assignment of TRBD1 cannot be verified. The CDR3 loop spans 15 amino acids. CDR3 amino acids: CASTPRTGGTGELFF.

This chain's CDR3 is CASSEDGGANEKLFF. This chain connects TRBV6-1 to TRBJ1-4; TCRdb selects TRBD1, and the lack of DNA leaves this call unchecked. Looked up from germline, CDR1 is MNHNS and CDR2 is SASEGT. The CDR3 is 15 amino acids.

The J gene is TRBJ2-7, the V gene TRBV5-1; absent DNA, TCRdb's TRBD1 call cannot be checked. There are 15 residues in the CDR3. Germline lookup yields CDR1 SGHRS and CDR2 YFSETQ. CDR3 in amino acids: CASSFRQGETYEQYF.

The chain joins TRBV5-1 to TRBJ2-5; TCRdb selects TRBD1, and the lack of DNA leaves this call unchecked. The germline V gene has CDR1 SGHRS and CDR2 YFSETQ. The CDR3 spans 14 residues. This chain's CDR3 is CASTLLEGDETQYF.

The chain has TRBV21-1 and TRBJ1-3; the D call from TCRdb, TRBD1, cannot be confirmed without DNA. TRBV21-1 is noted as a pseudogene. This CDR3 has 14 amino acids. This CDR3 reads CASSDRLSGNTIYF.

The chain employs TRBV29-1 and TRBJ2-5. Germline values: CDR1 SQVTM, CDR2 ANQGSEA. This CDR3 comprises 12 residues. CDR3 amino acids: CSVELGPETQYF.

This chain uses TRBV3-1 with TRBJ1-2; TCRdb designates TRBD1, a call that cannot be tested without DNA. There are 14 residues in the CDR3. Germline-derived CDR1 and CDR2 are LGHDT and YNNKEL (reference sequence). CDR3 amino acids: CASSHGGANYGYTF.

The chain joins TRBV12-3 or TRBV12-4 to TRBJ1-4; TCRdb's D call of TRBD1 is untestable without DNA. The length of the CDR3 is 14 residues. This CDR3 reads CASAWDSYNEKLFF.

The J gene is TRBJ2-3, the V gene TRBV18; TCRdb's D gene call, TRBD1, goes unchecked for lack of DNA. There are 15 residues in the CDR3. Germline V gene data show CDR1 as KGHSH and CDR2 as LQKENI. The CDR3 loop reads CASSSQGTATDTQYF.

The chain is built from TRBV29-1 and TRBJ1-2. The CDR3 totals 11 residues. From germline, CDR1 is SQVTM and CDR2 ANQGSEA. CDR3 sequence: CSGGANYGYTF.

CDR3 protein: CATSGGGDGYTF. The chain employs TRBV24-1 and TRBJ1-2. The CDR3 sequence is 12 residues long. The V gene's germline CDR1 is KGHDR and CDR2 SFDVKD.

The chain links TRBV20-1 to TRBJ1-1; there is no DNA to check the TCRdb D call of TRBD1. This CDR3 is built from 14 residues. CDR1 is DFQATT and CDR2 is SNEGSKA in the germline V gene (reference sequence). The CDR3 sequence is CSAMAAQMYTEAFF.

This rearrangement joins TRBV28 to TRBJ2-2; the D gene TCRdb calls, TRBD2, cannot be checked with no DNA. CDR3 length: 17 residues. Germline V lookup: CDR1 MDHEN, CDR2 SYDVKM. CDR3 in amino acids: CASSYPGLAVNTGELFF.

The chain has TRBV9 and TRBJ2-1; TCRdb's D call of TRBD2 is untestable without DNA. In germline, CDR1 is SGDLS, CDR2 YYNGEE. The CDR3 loop spans 15 amino acids. CDR3 in amino acids: CASSVTEDGYNEQFF.

This rearrangement joins TRBV20-1 to TRBJ2-5; TCRdb names TRBD1, which stays unverified in the absence of DNA. CDR3 size: 16 residues. CDR1 DFQATT and CDR2 SNEGSKA come from the germline V gene (reference sequence). CDR3 sequence: CSARESLGTGQETQYF.

V and J are TRBV5-1 and TRBJ1-2. The CDR3 is made up of 14 amino acids. The germline V gene encodes CDR1 SGHRS and CDR2 YFSETQ. CDR3: CASSFRTANYGYTF.

The chain uses TRBV3-1 and TRBJ2-1; TCRdb reports TRBD1, a call that lacks DNA to check it against. CDR1 is LGHDT and CDR2 is YNNKEL in the germline V gene (reference sequence). This CDR3 spans 12 amino acids. CDR3 sequence: CASSRGQRKQFF.

V gene TRBV7-7 combines with J gene TRBJ2-2. The germline V gene has CDR1 SSHAT and CDR2 FNYEAQ (reference sequence). The length of the CDR3 is 14 residues. The CDR3 loop is CASSWGRNTGELFF.